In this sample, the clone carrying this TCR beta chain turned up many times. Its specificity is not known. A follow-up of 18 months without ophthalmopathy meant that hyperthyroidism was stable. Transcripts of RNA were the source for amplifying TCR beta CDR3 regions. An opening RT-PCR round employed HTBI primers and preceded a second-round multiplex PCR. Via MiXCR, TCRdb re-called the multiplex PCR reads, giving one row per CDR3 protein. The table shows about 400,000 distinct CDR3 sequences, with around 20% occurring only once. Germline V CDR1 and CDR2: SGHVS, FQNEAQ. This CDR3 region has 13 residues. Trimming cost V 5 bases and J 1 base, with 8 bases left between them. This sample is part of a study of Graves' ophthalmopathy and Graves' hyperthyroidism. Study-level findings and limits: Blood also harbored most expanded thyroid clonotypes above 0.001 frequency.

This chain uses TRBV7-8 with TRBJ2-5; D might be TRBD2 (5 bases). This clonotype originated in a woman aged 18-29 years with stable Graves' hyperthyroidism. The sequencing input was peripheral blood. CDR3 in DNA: TGTGCCAGCAGCAATAGCGTCCAAGAGACCCAGTACTTC. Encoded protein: CASSNSVQETQYF.